What follows are 3 T cell receptor beta chains derived from one specimen sequenced in a study of blood T cell repertoires in COVID-19. Measured with immunoSEQ multiplex PCR; TCRdb has only the in-frame clones, and not every one. This sample has approximately 100,000 clones, with roughly 86% found just once. Sequencing was carried out using peripheral blood. These receptors were taken from a man in his fifties with acute or convalescent COVID-19.

The chain employs TRBV27 and TRBJ2-1, with TRBD1 as a possible D gene (5 bases). V lost 8 bases and J 0 bases, leaving 20 bases between the germline ends. The CDR3 contains 17 residues. CDR1 and CDR2 (germline): MNHEY, SMNVEV (reference sequence). The chain's CDR3 is CASLSHGRASSYNEQFF. The CDR3 region has the DNA TGTGCCAGCCTCAGCCATGGCAGGGCGAGCTCCTACAATGAGCAGTTCTTC.

This chain links TRBV4-2 with TRBJ2-7; 15 positions agree with TRBD2. Trimming removed 4 bases from V and 7 bases from J; junction bases left unmatched: 5. Germline values: CDR1 LGHNA, CDR2 YNFKEQ. The CDR3 is made up of 15 amino acids. DNA for the CDR3: TGTGCCAGCAGCCTTACGGGACTAGCGGGAGGAGAGCAGTACTTC. Protein product: CASSLTGLAGGEQYF.

With regard to this clone: A read error may produce the germline difference seen at one junction end. V is TRBV11-3 and J is TRBJ2-1; 7 bases are shared with TRBD1. The CDR3 covers 15 residues. The germline CDR1 and CDR2 sequences are SGHNT and YENEEA. The CDR3 sequence is CASSIDRASYNEQFF. The CDR3 DNA reads as TGTGCCAGCAGCATAGACAGGGCTTCCTACAATGAGCAGTTCTTC.